This TCR beta chain was obtained from a study of CD8 T cells in ankylosing spondylitis. Study-level points and caveats: CD8+ by phenotype, disease-linked clones were relatively rare in peripheral blood. A TCR beta motif made of fewer than ten highly homologous variants seemed typical of ankylosing spondylitis blood.

This clonotype was observed at least ten times. Its antigen is not identified. MiXCR was run by TCRdb on the 5' RACE reads, yielding one entry per CDR3 protein. The sample has 650,000 to 800,000 distinct CDR3 sequences, around 19% seen once. The source of this sequence is a male donor with ankylosing spondylitis. The sequencing sample was made of blood, either unsorted or a sorted T cell fraction (not recorded which).

The CDR3 DNA reads TGCAGCGTGGGTGACAGGGTCGGTCAGCCCCAGCATTTT. This gives the protein CSVGDRVGQPQHF. The chain combines TRBV29-1 with TRBJ1-5, with 7 bases fitting TRBD1. Germline V gene lookup returns CDR1 SQVTM and CDR2 ANQGSEA. V dropped 6 bases and J dropped 6; count of bases not matched to a gene: 8. CDR3 length equals 13 residues.